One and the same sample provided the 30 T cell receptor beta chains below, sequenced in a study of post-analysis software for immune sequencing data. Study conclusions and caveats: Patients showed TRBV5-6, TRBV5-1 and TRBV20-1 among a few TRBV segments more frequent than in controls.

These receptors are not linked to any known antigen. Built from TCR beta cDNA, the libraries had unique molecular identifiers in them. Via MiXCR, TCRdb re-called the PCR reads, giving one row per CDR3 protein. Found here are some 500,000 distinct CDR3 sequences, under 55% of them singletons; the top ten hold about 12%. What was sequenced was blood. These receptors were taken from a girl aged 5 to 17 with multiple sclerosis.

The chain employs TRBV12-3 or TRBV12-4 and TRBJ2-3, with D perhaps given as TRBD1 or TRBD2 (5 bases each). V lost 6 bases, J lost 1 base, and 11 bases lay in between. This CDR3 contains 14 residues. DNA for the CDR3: TGTGCCAGCAGGTTGGGACGGGGCACAGATACGCAGTATTTT. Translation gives CASRLGRGTDTQYF.

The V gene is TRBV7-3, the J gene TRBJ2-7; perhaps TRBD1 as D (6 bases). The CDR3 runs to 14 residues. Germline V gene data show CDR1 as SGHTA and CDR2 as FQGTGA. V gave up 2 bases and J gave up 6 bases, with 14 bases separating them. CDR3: CASSLSGQRGEQYF. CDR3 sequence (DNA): TGTGCCAGCAGCTTATCAGGACAGCGCGGCGAGCAGTACTTC.

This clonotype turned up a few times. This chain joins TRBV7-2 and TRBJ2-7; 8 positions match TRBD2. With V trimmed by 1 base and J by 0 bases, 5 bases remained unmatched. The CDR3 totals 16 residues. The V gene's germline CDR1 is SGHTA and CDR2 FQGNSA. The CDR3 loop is CASSLGPSGSSYEQYF. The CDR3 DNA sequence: TGTGCCAGCAGCTTAGGCCCTAGCGGGTCCTCCTACGAGCAGTACTTC. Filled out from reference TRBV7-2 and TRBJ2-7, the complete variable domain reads GAGVSQSPSNKVTEKGKDVELRCDPISGHTALYWYRQSLGQGLEFLIYFQGNSAPDKSGLPSDRFSAERTGGSVSTLTIQRTQQEDSAVYLCASSLGPSGSSYEQYFGPGTRLTVT.

The DNA of the CDR3 is TGTGCCAGCAGTTTCGACTCTAGCGGGGCCTACGAGCAGTACTTC. Translating gives CASSFDSSGAYEQYF. The V and J genes are TRBV12-3 or TRBV12-4 and TRBJ2-7; 9 bases agree with TRBD2. The CDR3 is made up of 15 amino acids. The ends lost 3 bases at V and 2 bases at J; junction bases unmatched: 5.

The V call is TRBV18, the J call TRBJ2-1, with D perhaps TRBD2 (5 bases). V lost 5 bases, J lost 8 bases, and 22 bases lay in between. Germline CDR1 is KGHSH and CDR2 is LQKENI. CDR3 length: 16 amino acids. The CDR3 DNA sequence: TGTGCCAGCTCAAAATCAACCGGAAACGGAGGTGATGAGCAGTTCTTC. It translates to CASSKSTGNGGDEQFF.

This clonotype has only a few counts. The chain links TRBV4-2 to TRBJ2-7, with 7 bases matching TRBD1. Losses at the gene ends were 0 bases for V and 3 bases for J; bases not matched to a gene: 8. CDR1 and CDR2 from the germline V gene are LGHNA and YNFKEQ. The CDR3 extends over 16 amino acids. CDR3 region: CASSQDQGVLLYEQYF. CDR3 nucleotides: TGTGCCAGCAGCCAAGATCAGGGGGTCTTGCTCTACGAGCAGTACTTC.

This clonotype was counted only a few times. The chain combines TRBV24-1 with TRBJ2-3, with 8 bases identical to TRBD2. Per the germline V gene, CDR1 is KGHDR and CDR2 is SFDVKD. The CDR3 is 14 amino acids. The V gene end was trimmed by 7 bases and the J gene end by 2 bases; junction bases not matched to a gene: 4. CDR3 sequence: CATRVAGHTDTQYF. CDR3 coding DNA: TGTGCCACCAGGGTAGCGGGGCACACAGATACGCAGTATTTT.

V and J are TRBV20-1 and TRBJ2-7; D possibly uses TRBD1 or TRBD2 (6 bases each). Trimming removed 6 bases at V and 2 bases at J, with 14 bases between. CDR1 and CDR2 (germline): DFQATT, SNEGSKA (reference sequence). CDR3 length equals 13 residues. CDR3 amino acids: CSARRGDPYEQYF. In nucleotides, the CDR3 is TGCAGTGCAAGAAGGGGGGACCCCTACGAGCAGTACTTC.

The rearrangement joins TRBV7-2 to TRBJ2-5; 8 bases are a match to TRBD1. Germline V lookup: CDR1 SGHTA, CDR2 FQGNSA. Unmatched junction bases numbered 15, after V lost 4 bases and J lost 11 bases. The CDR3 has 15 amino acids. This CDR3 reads CASSSGTGLTGEQYF. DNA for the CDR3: TGTGCCAGCAGCTCTGGGACAGGTCTTACGGGGGAGCAGTACTTC.

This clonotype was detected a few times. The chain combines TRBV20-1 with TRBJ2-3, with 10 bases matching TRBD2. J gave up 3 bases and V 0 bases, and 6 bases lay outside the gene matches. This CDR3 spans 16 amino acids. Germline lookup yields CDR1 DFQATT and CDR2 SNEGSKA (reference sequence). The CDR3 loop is CSARDPGLARTDTQYF. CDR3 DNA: TGCAGTGCTAGAGACCCGGGACTAGCGAGAACAGATACGCAGTATTTT.

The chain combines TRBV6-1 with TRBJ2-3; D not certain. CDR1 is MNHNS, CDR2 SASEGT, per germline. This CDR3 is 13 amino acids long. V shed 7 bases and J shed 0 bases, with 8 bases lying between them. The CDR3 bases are TGTGCCAGCACCCAGTCTAGCACAGATACGCAGTATTTT. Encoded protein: CASTQSSTDTQYF.

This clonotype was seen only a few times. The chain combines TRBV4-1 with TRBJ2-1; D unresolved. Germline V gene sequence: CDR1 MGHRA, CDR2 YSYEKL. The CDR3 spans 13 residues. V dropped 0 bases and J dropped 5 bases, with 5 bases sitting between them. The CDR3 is CASSQDRDNEQFF. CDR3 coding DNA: TGCGCCAGCAGCCAAGATCGCGACAATGAGCAGTTCTTC.

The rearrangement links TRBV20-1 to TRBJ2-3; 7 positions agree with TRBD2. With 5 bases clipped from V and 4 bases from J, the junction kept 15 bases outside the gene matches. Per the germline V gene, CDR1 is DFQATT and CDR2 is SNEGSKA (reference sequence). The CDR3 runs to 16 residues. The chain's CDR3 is CSASLFEAGESDTQYF. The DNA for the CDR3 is TGCAGTGCTTCTCTCTTTGAGGCGGGAGAATCAGATACGCAGTATTTT.

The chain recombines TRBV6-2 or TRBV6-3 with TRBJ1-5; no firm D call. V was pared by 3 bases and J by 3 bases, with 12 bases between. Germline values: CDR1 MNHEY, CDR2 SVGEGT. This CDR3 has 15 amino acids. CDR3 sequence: CASSYQVLINQPQHF. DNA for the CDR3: TGTGCCAGCAGTTATCAGGTTCTCATCAATCAGCCCCAGCATTTT.

The CDR3 DNA reads TGTGCCAGCAGCTTGCAAGCGAGGTGCGAAAATGAGCAGTTCTTC. Translated, it gives CASSLQARCENEQFF. V and J are TRBV5-6 and TRBJ2-1; D is unresolved. Germline loops: CDR1 SGHDT, CDR2 YYEEEE. The CDR3 runs to 15 residues. Trimming removed 1 base from V and 7 bases from J, with 15 bases in between.

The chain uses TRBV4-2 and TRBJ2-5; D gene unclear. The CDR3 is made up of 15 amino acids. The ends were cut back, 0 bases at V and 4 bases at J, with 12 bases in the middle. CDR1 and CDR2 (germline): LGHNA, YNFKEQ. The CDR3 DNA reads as TGTGCCAGCAGCCAAGATGTCGAAGTGGGAGAGACCCAGTACTTC. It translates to CASSQDVEVGETQYF.

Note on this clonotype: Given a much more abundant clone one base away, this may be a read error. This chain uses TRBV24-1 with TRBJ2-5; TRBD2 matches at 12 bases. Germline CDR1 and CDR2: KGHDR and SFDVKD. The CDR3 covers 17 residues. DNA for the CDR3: TGTGCCACCAGTGATTTTCGGACTAGCGGGATCCAAGAGACCCAGGACTTC. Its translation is CATSDFRTSGIQETQDF.

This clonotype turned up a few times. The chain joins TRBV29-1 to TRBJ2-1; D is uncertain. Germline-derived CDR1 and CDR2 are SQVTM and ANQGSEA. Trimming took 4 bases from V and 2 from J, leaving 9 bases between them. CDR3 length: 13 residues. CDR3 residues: CSVVETTYNEQFF. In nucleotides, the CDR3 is TGCAGCGTTGTCGAGACAACCTACAATGAGCAGTTCTTC.

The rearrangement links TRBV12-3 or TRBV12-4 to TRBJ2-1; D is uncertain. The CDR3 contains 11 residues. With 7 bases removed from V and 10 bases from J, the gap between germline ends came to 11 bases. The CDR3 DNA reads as TGTGCCAGCACCCCAGGAGTGGAGCAGTTCTTC. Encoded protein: CASTPGVEQFF.

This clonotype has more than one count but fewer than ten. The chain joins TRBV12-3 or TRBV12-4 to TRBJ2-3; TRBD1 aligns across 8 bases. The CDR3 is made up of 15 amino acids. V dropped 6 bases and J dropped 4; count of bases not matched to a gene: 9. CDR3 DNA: TGTGCCAGCAGCCAGACAGGGGCAGTCGCAGATACGCAGTATTTT. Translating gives CASSQTGAVADTQYF.

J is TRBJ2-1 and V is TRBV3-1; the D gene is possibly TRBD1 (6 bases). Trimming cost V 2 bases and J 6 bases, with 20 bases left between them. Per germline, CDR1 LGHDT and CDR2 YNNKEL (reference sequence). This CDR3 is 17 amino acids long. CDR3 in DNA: TGTGCCAGCAGCCAAAATACCGGGACACGGAACGGCAATGAGCAGTTCTTC. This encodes CASSQNTGTRNGNEQFF.

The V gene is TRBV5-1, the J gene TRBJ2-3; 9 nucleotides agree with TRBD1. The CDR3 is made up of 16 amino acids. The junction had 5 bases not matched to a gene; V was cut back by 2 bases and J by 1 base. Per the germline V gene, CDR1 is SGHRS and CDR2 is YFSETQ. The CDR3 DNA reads TGCGCCAGCAGCTTTAGGGACAGGGTCGGCACAGATACGCAGTATTTT. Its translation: CASSFRDRVGTDTQYF.

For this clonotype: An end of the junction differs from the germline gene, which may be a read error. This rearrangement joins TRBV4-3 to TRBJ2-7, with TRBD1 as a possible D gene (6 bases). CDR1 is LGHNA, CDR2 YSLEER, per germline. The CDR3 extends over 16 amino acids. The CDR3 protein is CASSQGDGTSSCEQYF. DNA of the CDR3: TGCGCCAGCAGCCAGGGGGACGGGACAAGCTCCTGCGAGCAGTACTTC.

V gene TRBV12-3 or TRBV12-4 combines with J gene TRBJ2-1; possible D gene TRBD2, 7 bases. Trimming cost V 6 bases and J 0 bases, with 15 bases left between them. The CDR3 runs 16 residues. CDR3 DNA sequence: TGTGCCAGCAGACCTGGGGGGGCCTTCTCCTACAATGAGCAGTTCTTC. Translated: CASRPGGAFSYNEQFF.

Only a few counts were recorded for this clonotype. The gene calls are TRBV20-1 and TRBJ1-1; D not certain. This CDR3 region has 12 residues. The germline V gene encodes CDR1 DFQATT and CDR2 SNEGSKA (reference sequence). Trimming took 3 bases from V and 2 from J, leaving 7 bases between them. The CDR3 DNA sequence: TGCAGTGCTAGTACCGATAACACTGAAGCTTTCTTT. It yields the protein CSASTDNTEAFF.

This CDR3 reads CASSLWTSNTEAFF. In DNA, the CDR3 is TGCGCCAGCAGCTTATGGACATCGAACACTGAAGCTTTCTTT. The chain carries TRBV5-1 and TRBJ1-1; perhaps TRBD1 as D (5 bases). The ends were cut back, 2 bases at V and 1 base at J, with 9 bases in the middle. The CDR3 loop spans 14 amino acids. From germline, CDR1 is SGHRS and CDR2 YFSETQ.

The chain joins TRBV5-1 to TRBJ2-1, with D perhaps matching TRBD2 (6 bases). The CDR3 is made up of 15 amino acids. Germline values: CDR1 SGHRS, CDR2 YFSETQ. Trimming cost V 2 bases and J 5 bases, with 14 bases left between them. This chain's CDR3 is CASSFGTRRNNEQFF. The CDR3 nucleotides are TGCGCCAGCAGCTTCGGGACTCGGCGCAACAATGAGCAGTTCTTC.

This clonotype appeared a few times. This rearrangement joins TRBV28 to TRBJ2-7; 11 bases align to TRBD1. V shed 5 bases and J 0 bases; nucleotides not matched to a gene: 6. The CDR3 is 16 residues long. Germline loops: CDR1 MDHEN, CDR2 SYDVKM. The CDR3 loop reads CASSPGQGAISYEQYF. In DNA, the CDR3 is TGTGCCAGCAGTCCTGGACAGGGGGCCATCTCCTACGAGCAGTACTTC.

The CDR3 sequence is CASSFGEWGYEQYF. The CDR3 DNA reads as TGTGCCAGCAGTTTCGGGGAGTGGGGCTACGAGCAGTACTTC. The chain links TRBV27 to TRBJ2-7; D may be TRBD2 (5 bases). With 3 bases removed from V and 3 bases from J, the gap between germline ends came to 12 bases. CDR1 and CDR2 from the germline V gene are MNHEY and SMNVEV (reference sequence). This CDR3 has 14 residues.

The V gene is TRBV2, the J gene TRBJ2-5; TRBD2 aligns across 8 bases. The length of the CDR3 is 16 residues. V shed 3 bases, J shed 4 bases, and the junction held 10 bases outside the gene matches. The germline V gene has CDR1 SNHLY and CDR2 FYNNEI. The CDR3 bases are TGTGCCAGCAGTGACGGCTTCGTAGCGGGAAGAGAGACCCAGTACTTC. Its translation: CASSDGFVAGRETQYF. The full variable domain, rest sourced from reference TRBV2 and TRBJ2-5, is EPEVTQTPSHQVTQMGQEVILRCVPISNHLYFYWYRQILGQKVEFLVSFYNNEISEKSEIFDDQFSVERPDGSNFTLKIRSTKLEDSAMYFCASSDGFVAGRETQYFGPGTRLLVL.